This TCR beta chain is from a study of Graves' ophthalmopathy and Graves' hyperthyroidism. Using RNA transcripts, the TCR beta CDR3 regions were amplified. HTBI primers served in a first-round RT-PCR, which a second-round multiplex PCR followed. One entry per CDR3 protein, called by TCRdb with MiXCR from the multiplex PCR reads. The data show roughly 500,000 distinct CDR3 sequences, around 15% seen once. This clonotype was recorded many times. Germline V gene data show CDR1 as MNHNS and CDR2 as SASEGT. The CDR3 is made up of 12 amino acids. V lost 9 bases, J lost 3 bases, and 12 bases lay in between. Sequencing input: blood. The sequence was collected from a woman aged 30 to 39 with Graves' ophthalmopathy. This rearrangement joins TRBV6-1 to TRBJ2-7; D may match TRBD1 or TRBD2 (6 bases each). CDR3 sequence (DNA): TGTGCCAGTCGAAAGGGGGGCTACGAGCAGTACTTC. Translated, it gives CASRKGGYEQYF.